What follows are 24 T cell receptor beta chains derived from one specimen sequenced in a study of blood T cell repertoires in COVID-19. Profiled with immunoSEQ multiplex PCR; TCRdb holds only in-frame clones, not every one. The sample lists roughly 300,000 clones, roughly 90% occurring once. Sequencing was done on a sample of PBMCs or T cells enriched from blood (not recorded which). The receptors stem from a woman aged 25 to 45 who had recovered from COVID-19.

The chain employs TRBV28 and TRBJ2-5; TRBD2 aligns across 10 bases. The germline V gene has CDR1 MDHEN and CDR2 SYDVKM. The V gene end was trimmed by 6 bases and the J gene end by 2 bases; junction bases not matched to a gene: 9. This CDR3 contains 16 residues. The CDR3 nucleotides read TGTGCCAGCAGATCTCTAGCGGGAGTCCGGCAAGAGACCCAGTACTTC. It specifies CASRSLAGVRQETQYF. Complete variable domain (other parts from reference TRBV28 and TRBJ2-5): DVKVTQSSRYLVKRTGEKVFLECVQDMDHENMFWYRQDPGLGLRLIYFSYDVKMKEKGDIPEGYSVSREKKERFSLILESASTNQTSMYLCASRSLAGVRQETQYFGPGTRLLVL.

The chain couples TRBV19 to TRBJ1-6; the match to TRBD1 covers 7 bases. CDR1 LNHDA and CDR2 SQIVND come from the germline V gene (reference sequence). The CDR3 has 14 amino acids. Trimming removed 6 bases from V and 7 bases from J; junction bases left unmatched: 6. The CDR3 loop reads CASSPGTANSPLHF. DNA of the CDR3: TGTGCCAGTAGCCCCGGGACAGCCAATTCACCCCTCCACTTT. Complete variable domain (other parts from reference TRBV19 and TRBJ1-6): DGGITQSPKYLFRKEGQNVTLSCEQNLNHDAMYWYRQDPGQGLRLIYYSQIVNDFQKGDIAEGYSVSREKKESFPLTVTSAQKNPTAFYLCASSPGTANSPLHFGNGTRLTVT.

V is TRBV7-8 and J is TRBJ1-4; no definite D call. The germline V and J ends were trimmed by 5 bases and 14 bases, with 24 bases remaining between them. Germline V gene data show CDR1 as SGHVS and CDR2 as FQNEAQ. CDR3 length equals 15 residues. The chain's CDR3 is CASSLAPRHTLELFF. The CDR3 nucleotides read TGTGCCAGCAGCCTGGCCCCACGACATACACTTGAGCTGTTTTTT.

The gene calls are TRBV2 and TRBJ1-2; possible D gene TRBD1, 5 bases. This CDR3 contains 12 residues. Germline loops: CDR1 SNHLY, CDR2 FYNNEI. V gave up 6 bases and J gave up 5 bases, with 10 bases separating them. CDR3 protein: CASSERGYGYTF. CDR3 in DNA: TGTGCCAGCAGCGAAAGGGGATATGGCTACACCTTC. The entire variable domain, with the rest obtained from reference TRBV2 and TRBJ1-2, is as follows: EPEVTQTPSHQVTQMGQEVILRCVPISNHLYFYWYRQILGQKVEFLVSFYNNEISEKSEIFDDQFSVERPDGSNFTLKIRSTKLEDSAMYFCASSERGYGYTFGSGTRLTVV.

This clone was counted a single time. CDR3 region: CASTKGTGDSSYEQYF. The CDR3 DNA reads as TGTGCCAGTACCAAAGGGACAGGTGACAGCTCCTACGAGCAGTACTTC. The rearrangement uses TRBV19 and TRBJ2-7; 8 positions match TRBD1. The CDR3 extends over 16 amino acids. Germline V CDR1 and CDR2: LNHDA, SQIVND (reference sequence). Unmatched junction bases numbered 11, after V lost 7 bases and J lost 0 bases.

The chain joins TRBV3-1 (or the pseudogene TRBV3-2) to TRBJ1-1; D call uncertain. Trimming removed 5 bases at V and 4 bases at J, with 11 bases between. There are 13 residues in the CDR3. Germline V gene lookup returns CDR1 LGHDT and CDR2 YNNKEL (reference sequence). CDR3 sequence (DNA): TGTGCCAGCAGCTCCCAAGGGAGCACTGAAGCTTTCTTT. Translating it yields CASSSQGSTEAFF.

Remarks on this clone: At one end the junction does not follow the germline gene, possibly because of a read error. V gene TRBV7-7 combines with J gene TRBJ2-7, with 14 positions matching TRBD2. The CDR3 is 14 amino acids. In germline, CDR1 is SSHAT, CDR2 FNYEAQ (reference sequence). CDR3 sequence reads: CASSSGTSGSSWYF. CDR3 DNA sequence: TGTGCTAGCAGCTCCGGGACTAGCGGGAGTAGTTGGTACTTC. The variable domain in full, completed from reference TRBV7-7 and TRBJ2-7, reads GAGVSQSPRYKVTKRGQDVTLRCDPISSHATLYWYQQALGQGPEFLTYFNYEAQPDKSGLPSDRFSAERPEGSISTLTIQRTEQRDSAMYRCASSSGTSGSSWYFGPGTRLTVT.

V and J are TRBV28 and TRBJ2-2; 8 nucleotides align to TRBD1. CDR1 MDHEN and CDR2 SYDVKM come from the germline V gene. The CDR3 has 15 amino acids. Germline trimming cut 3 bases from V and 4 bases from J; bases unmatched to any gene: 4. The CDR3 spells CASSFQGAGTGELFF. Written as DNA, the CDR3 is TGTGCCAGCAGTTTCCAGGGGGCGGGCACCGGGGAGCTGTTTTTT. Complete variable domain (other parts from reference TRBV28 and TRBJ2-2): DVKVTQSSRYLVKRTGEKVFLECVQDMDHENMFWYRQDPGLGLRLIYFSYDVKMKEKGDIPEGYSVSREKKERFSLILESASTNQTSMYLCASSFQGAGTGELFFGEGSRLTVL.

This clone was seen once. The rearrangement uses TRBV5-4 and TRBJ1-1, with 8 bases lining up with TRBD1. J was trimmed by 1 base and V by 3 bases; bases with no gene match: 5. The CDR3 has 15 residues. Germline CDR1 is SGHNT and CDR2 is YYREEE (reference sequence). The CDR3 here is CASSSLGQANTEAFF. The CDR3 DNA reads TGTGCCAGCAGCTCGTTGGGACAGGCGAACACTGAAGCTTTCTTT.

The chain is built from TRBV6-5 and TRBJ2-7; 13 bases are a match to TRBD2. Germline V gene sequence: CDR1 MNHEY, CDR2 SVGAGI. V was clipped by 7 bases and J by 6 bases; unmatched bases: 9. This CDR3 region has 15 residues. The CDR3 here is CASTPGLAGRLEQYF. CDR3 sequence (DNA): TGTGCCAGCACACCGGGACTAGCGGGACGGCTCGAGCAGTACTTC.

The rearrangement joins TRBV7-2 to TRBJ2-7, with TRBD2 as a possible D gene (6 bases). The CDR3 is 17 amino acids. Germline CDR1 reads SGHTA; CDR2 reads FQGNSA. The ends were cut back, 5 bases at V and 0 bases at J, with 20 bases in the middle. CDR3 residues: CASSPRTSGTGSYEQYF. Written as DNA, the CDR3 is TGTGCCAGCAGCCCGCGAACCTCCGGGACTGGCTCCTACGAGCAGTACTTC.

The chain recombines TRBV27 with TRBJ1-2; D not resolved. This CDR3 has 16 amino acids. Trimming removed 2 bases at V and 7 bases at J, with 20 bases between. Germline V CDR1 and CDR2: MNHEY, SMNVEV (reference sequence). The CDR3 spells CASSLIDPSVFGGYTF. The DNA of the CDR3 is TGTGCCAGCAGTTTAATTGATCCGAGTGTTTTCGGTGGCTACACCTTC.

The J gene is TRBJ1-1, the V gene TRBV18; 7 nucleotides align to TRBD1. Germline V CDR1 and CDR2: KGHSH, LQKENI. Trimming cost V 0 bases and J 6 bases; bases outside gene matches: 7. This CDR3 is 15 amino acids long. CDR3 amino acids: CASSPPQGFGPEAFF. For the CDR3, the DNA is TGTGCCAGCTCACCACCACAGGGGTTCGGGCCTGAAGCTTTCTTT.

This clone is a singleton in its sample. The gene calls are TRBV28 and TRBJ2-1; TRBD2 agrees at 13 bases. With V trimmed by 5 bases and J by 9 bases, 19 bases remained unmatched. Germline V gene sequence: CDR1 MDHEN, CDR2 SYDVKM. This CDR3 region has 19 residues. The CDR3 loop reads CASSNLPGTSGTMGGEQFF. The CDR3 DNA sequence: TGTGCCAGCAGTAACCTCCCCGGGACTAGCGGGACGATGGGCGGTGAGCAGTTCTTC.

The V call is TRBV27, the J call TRBJ2-7; D unclear. The CDR3 runs to 13 residues. V was trimmed by 6 bases and J by 4 bases, leaving 13 bases between them. Per the germline V gene, CDR1 is MNHEY and CDR2 is SMNVEV (reference sequence). CDR3 nucleotides: TGTGCCAGCAGCCCCCTGCGAGGATACGAGCAGTACTTC. The encoded protein is CASSPLRGYEQYF.

The chain couples TRBV4-2 to TRBJ2-7; TRBD2 agrees at 10 bases. The CDR3 runs 15 residues. The V and J ends lost 1 base and 4 bases, in that order; junction bases with no gene match: 4. Germline V CDR1 and CDR2: LGHNA, YNFKEQ. The chain's CDR3 is CASSQASGGGYEQYF. The CDR3 DNA is TGTGCCAGCAGCCAAGCTAGCGGGGGCGGATACGAGCAGTACTTC.

This chain uses TRBV28 with TRBJ1-2, with D possibly matching TRBD1 (5 bases). CDR3 length: 12 amino acids. The V and J ends lost 7 bases and 8 bases respectively, with 14 bases between them. Germline loops: CDR1 MDHEN, CDR2 SYDVKM. The CDR3 DNA follows: TGTGCCAGCACCTCTCAGGGATCCGGCTACACCTTC. It specifies CASTSQGSGYTF.

The chain recombines TRBV7-9 with TRBJ2-1; maybe TRBD1 (7 bases). CDR3 length: 15 amino acids. The germline V and J ends were trimmed by 3 bases and 5 bases, with 14 bases remaining between them. Germline CDR1 reads SEHNR; CDR2 reads FQNEAQ (reference sequence). CDR3 protein: CASSLRQGGHNEQFF. The CDR3 region has the DNA TGTGCCAGCAGCTTGAGGCAGGGGGGACACAATGAGCAGTTCTTC.

The gene calls are TRBV24-1 and TRBJ2-7; 8 nucleotides match TRBD1. Germline V gene lookup returns CDR1 KGHDR and CDR2 SFDVKD. CDR3 length: 15 amino acids. The junction had 6 bases not matched to a gene; V was cut back by 3 bases and J by 3 bases. This CDR3 is CATSDPDRGSYEQYF. The CDR3 DNA sequence: TGTGCCACCAGTGATCCCGACAGGGGTAGCTACGAGCAGTACTTC.

The genes are TRBV6-2 or TRBV6-3 and TRBJ2-5; 8 nucleotides match TRBD1. CDR3 length equals 15 residues. Per the germline V gene, CDR1 is MNHEY and CDR2 is SVGEGT. V was pared by 3 bases and J by 5 bases, with 8 bases of the junction left unmatched. The chain's CDR3 is CASSYLQGVRETQYF. The CDR3, as DNA: TGTGCCAGCAGTTATCTACAGGGGGTAAGGGAGACCCAGTACTTC.

The chain uses TRBV9 and TRBJ1-2; 9 bases match TRBD1. CDR1 is SGDLS and CDR2 is YYNGEE in the germline V gene. The CDR3 is 15 amino acids. Trimming cost V 4 bases and J 8 bases; bases outside gene matches: 12. The CDR3 protein is CASSTGTGPLGGYTF. DNA of the CDR3: TGTGCCAGCAGCACCGGGACAGGGCCGTTGGGGGGCTACACCTTC.

The rearrangement uses TRBV6-5 and TRBJ2-3, with 7 bases fitting TRBD1. Germline lookup yields CDR1 MNHEY and CDR2 SVGAGI. The CDR3 covers 14 residues. The V and J ends lost 6 bases and 1 base, in that order; junction bases with no gene match: 4. The CDR3 here is CASRNTGGTDTQYF. The DNA of the CDR3 is TGTGCCAGCAGGAACACAGGGGGCACAGATACGCAGTATTTT.

A single count supports this clone. The chain has TRBV5-1 and TRBJ1-2; D unresolved. Germline V gene data show CDR1 as SGHRS and CDR2 as YFSETQ. CDR3 length: 13 residues. V was trimmed by 9 bases and J by 1 base, leaving 13 bases between them. The CDR3 is CATRLGFNYGYTF. The CDR3, as DNA: TGCGCCACCCGACTAGGTTTTAACTATGGCTACACCTTC.

This chain's CDR3 is CASSLATGATNEKLFF. The CDR3 DNA follows: TGCGCCAGCAGCTTGGCCACGGGGGCAACTAATGAAAAACTGTTTTTT. The chain has TRBV5-1 and TRBJ1-4; D might be TRBD1 (5 bases). CDR1 and CDR2 (germline): SGHRS, YFSETQ. V dropped 0 bases and J dropped 0 bases, with 9 bases sitting between them. The CDR3 is made up of 16 amino acids.